This TCR beta chain was sequenced during a study of CD8 T cells in ankylosing spondylitis. Quantitative molecular-barcoded 5'-RACE generated the TCR beta libraries. TCRdb redid the calling of the 5' RACE reads with MiXCR, one entry per CDR3 protein. The table lists 200,000 to 250,000 distinct CDR3 sequences, around 11% of them singletons. Study results and limitations: Reportedly, disease-linked clones are significantly enriched in ankylosing spondylitis patients' matched synovial fluid. Blood of patients with ankylosing spondylitis appeared to be characterized by a TCR beta motif of about 8 highly homologous variants.

As regards this clonotype: Its target is unknown.

Germline V gene lookup returns CDR1 KGHDR and CDR2 SFDVKD. Trimming cost V 5 bases and J 8 bases, with 20 bases left between them. The CDR3 is made up of 15 amino acids. This receptor was taken from a male donor with ankylosing spondylitis or in good health (not recorded which). The specimen was blood, either unsorted or a sorted T cell fraction (not recorded which). The chain uses TRBV24-1 and TRBJ2-5, with D possibly being TRBD1 (5 bases). The CDR3 DNA reads TGTGCCACCAGTGCCACCGTAGAAGGGGTACGAACCCAGTACTTC. This gives the protein CATSATVEGVRTQYF.